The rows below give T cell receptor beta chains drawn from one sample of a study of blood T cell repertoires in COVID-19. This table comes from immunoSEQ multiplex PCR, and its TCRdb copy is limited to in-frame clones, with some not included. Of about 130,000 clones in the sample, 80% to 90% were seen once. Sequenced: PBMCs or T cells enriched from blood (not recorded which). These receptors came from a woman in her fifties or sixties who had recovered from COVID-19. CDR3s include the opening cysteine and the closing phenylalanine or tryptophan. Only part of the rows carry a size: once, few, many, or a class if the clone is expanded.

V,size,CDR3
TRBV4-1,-,CASSQERRSQETQYF
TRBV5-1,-,CASSFRQGGYSGANVLTF
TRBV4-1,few,CASRGRDRGLTEAFF
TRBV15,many,CATSLAAGRNQPQHF
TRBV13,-,CASSLGRTDNSPLHF
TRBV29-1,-,CSVEGEVRLADSYEQYF
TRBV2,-,CAIDSSYEQYF
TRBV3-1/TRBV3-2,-,CASSQAQGAASPLHF
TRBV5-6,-,CASSFQPQGDDYGYTF
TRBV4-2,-,CASSPGTLTGNTIYF
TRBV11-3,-,CASSLRSGTGYEQYF
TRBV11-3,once,CASSLTGGEQFF
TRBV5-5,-,CASSWGQGGDQPQHF
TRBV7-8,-,CASSLRQGQNSPLHF
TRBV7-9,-,CASSLARGRVPTGELFF
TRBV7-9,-,CASSLGQGFGANYGYTF
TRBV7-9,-,CASSLDPGRTEAFF
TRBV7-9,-,CASTKTPGGEQYF
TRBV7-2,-,CASSLATGKGETQYF
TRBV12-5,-,CASGSWGTTGYEQYF
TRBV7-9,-,CASSLRSSGVSYNEQFF
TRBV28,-,CASSLPGQSSGNTIYF
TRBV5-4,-,CASSLPNSDYEQYF
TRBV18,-,CASSPPTQGQPQHF
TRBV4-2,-,CASTRGKGQGENTIYF
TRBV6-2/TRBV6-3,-,CASSSPPEPQHF
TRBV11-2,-,CASSRLAGGAYEQYF
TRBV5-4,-,CASSSLLDRDSRSYNSPLHF
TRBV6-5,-,CASSTWDRVNTEAFF
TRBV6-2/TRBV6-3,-,CASSYVGQQNQPQHF
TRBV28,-,CASSSPGGGANPYEQYF
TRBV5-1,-,CASSITTGGLDYGYTF
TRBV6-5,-,CASSLGRGNEKLFF
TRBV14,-,CASSYTGNSPLHF
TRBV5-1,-,CASSLRDRPSNTEAFF
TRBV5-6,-,CASSPTGVRYGYTF
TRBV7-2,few,CASSSRPGQGYGYTF
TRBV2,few,CASSVDRGRETQYF
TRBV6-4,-,CASSEEGTPLHF
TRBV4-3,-,CASSQYTGDEAFF
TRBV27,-,CASSTPGTGSTEAFF
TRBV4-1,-,CASSQVVTSPYEQYF
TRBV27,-,CASSYGAQGYEQYF
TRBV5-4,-,CASSLMRGGNAKNIQYF
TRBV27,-,CASSFGGGQPQHF
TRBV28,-,CASSTDEAFF
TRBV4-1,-,CASSQDLTRNYEQYF
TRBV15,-,CATSSFRGSGELFF
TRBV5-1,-,CASSSRTGIVETQYF
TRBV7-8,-,CASSPLGPEQYF
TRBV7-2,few,CASSLVSQGETDTQYF
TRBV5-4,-,CASSWGQGATPLHF
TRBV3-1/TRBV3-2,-,CASSDGQGNSNQPQHF
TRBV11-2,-,CASSLDSWGRNTGELFF
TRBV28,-,CASSFTSSYEQYF